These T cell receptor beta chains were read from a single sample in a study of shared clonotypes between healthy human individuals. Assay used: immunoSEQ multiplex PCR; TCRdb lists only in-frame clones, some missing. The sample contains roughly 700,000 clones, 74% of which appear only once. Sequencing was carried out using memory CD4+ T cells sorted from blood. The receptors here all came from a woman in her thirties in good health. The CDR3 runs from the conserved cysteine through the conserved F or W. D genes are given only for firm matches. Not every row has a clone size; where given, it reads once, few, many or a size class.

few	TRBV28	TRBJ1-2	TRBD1	TGTGCCAGCAGTTTAGGCCAGGGGGACACCTATGGCTACACCTTC	CASSLGQGDTYGYTF
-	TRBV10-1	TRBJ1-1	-	TGCGCCAGCAGTGAGTCAGGTTTTGGTGGAGCTTTCTTT	CASSESGFGGAFF
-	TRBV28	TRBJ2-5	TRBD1	TGTGCCAGCAGTCCAGCCCCAGGACAGGGGGCCGAGACCCAGTACTTC	CASSPAPGQGAETQYF
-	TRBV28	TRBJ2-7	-	TGTGCCAGCAGCCCCCGCGTGTTAACAAGTATGGGCTACGAGCAGTACTTC	CASSPRVLTSMGYEQYF
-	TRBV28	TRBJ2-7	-	TGTGCCAGCAGTTTTAATCTCCCCTCCTACGAGCAGTACTTC	CASSFNLPSYEQYF
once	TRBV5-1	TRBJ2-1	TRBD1	TGCGCCAGCAGCTTGAGGGACAGCAACAACAATGAGCAGTTCTTC	CASSLRDSNNNEQFF
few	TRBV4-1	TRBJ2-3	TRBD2	TGCGCCAGCAGCCAGGAAAGCGGGAGGTCTAATGGGAACACAGATACGCAGTATTTT	CASSQESGRSNGNTDTQYF
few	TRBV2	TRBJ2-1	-	TGTGCCAGCAGTGGGAGCAATGAGCAGTTCTTC	CASSGSNEQFF
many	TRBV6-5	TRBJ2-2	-	TGTGCCAGCAGTTTGGGGTCAGGGACCGGGGAGCTGTTTTTT	CASSLGSGTGELFF
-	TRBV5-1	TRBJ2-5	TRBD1	TGCGCCAGCAGCTTGGCTTGGGACCAGGGGGCCCAGTACTTC	CASSLAWDQGAQYF
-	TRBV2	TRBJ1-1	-	TGTGCCAGCACGGAAGACAGAAACACTGAAGCTTTCTTT	CASTEDRNTEAFF
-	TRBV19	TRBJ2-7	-	TGTGCCAGTAGTATCTCCCCCCGGACTGGATCCTACGAGCAGTACTTC	CASSISPRTGSYEQYF
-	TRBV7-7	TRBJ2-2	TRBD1	TGTGCCAGCAGCTTAGGTGCGACAGGGGCCTCCACCGGGGAGCTGTTTTTT	CASSLGATGASTGELFF
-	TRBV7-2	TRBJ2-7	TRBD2	TGTGCCAGCAGCCTACCGGGACTAAACTACGAGCAGTACTTC	CASSLPGLNYEQYF
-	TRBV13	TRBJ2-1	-	TGTGCCAGCAGCCCCTTCGGGGGTGAGGCGAATGAGCAGTTCTTC	CASSPFGGEANEQFF
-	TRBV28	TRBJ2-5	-	TGTGCCAGCAGACTCAGGGGAATGGGAAAAGAGACCCAGTACTTC	CASRLRGMGKETQYF
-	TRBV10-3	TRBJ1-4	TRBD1	TGTGCCATCAGTGACGGGGACAGGGGGCCTGAAAAACTGTTTTTT	CAISDGDRGPEKLFF
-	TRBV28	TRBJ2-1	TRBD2	TGTGCCAGCAGTTTGGGGACTAGCGGGAGACTCAATGAGCAGTTCTTC	CASSLGTSGRLNEQFF
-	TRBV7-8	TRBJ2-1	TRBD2	TGTGCCAGCAGCAAAAGCGGGGGCTCCTACAATGAGCAGTTCTTC	CASSKSGGSYNEQFF
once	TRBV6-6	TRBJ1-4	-	TGTGCCAGCAGATTTGACAGCGCAACTAATGAAAAACTGTTTTTT	CASRFDSATNEKLFF
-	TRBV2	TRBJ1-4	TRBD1	TGTGCCAGCACCCAGACAGGGTCTACTGAAAAACTGTTTTTT	CASTQTGSTEKLFF
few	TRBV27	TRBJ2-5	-	TGTGCCAGCAGTTTCCCGGGGGAAGAGACCCAGTACTTC	CASSFPGEETQYF
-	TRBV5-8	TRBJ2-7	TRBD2	TGTGCCAGCAGCTTCCGACTAGCGGGAAGCGAGCAGTACTTC	CASSFRLAGSEQYF
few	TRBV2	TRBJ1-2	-	TGTGCCAGCAGTGCCGTAACCCCCAACTATGGCTACACCTTC	CASSAVTPNYGYTF
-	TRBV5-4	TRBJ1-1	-	TGTGCCAGCAGCGTGGCCCCGACAGGGAACACTGAAGCTTTCTTT	CASSVAPTGNTEAFF
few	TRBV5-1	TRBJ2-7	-	TGCGCCAGCAGCTTCGACAGGACCTACGAGCAGTACTTC	CASSFDRTYEQYF
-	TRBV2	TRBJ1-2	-	TGTGCCAGCAGTGCCCCGACGCTTAACTATGGCTACACCTTC	CASSAPTLNYGYTF
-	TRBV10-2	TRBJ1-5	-	TGCGCCAGCAGTGCATACGGGAGATATCAGCCCCAGCATTTT	CASSAYGRYQPQHF
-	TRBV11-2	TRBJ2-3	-	TGTGCCAGCAGCTTAGATCAGTTGTCAGATACGCAGTATTTT	CASSLDQLSDTQYF
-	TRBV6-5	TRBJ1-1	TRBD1	TGTGCCAGCAGAGACAGGGCCTTTATGAACACTGAAGCTTTCTTT	CASRDRAFMNTEAFF
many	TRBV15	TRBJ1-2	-	TGTGCCACCAGCAGAGACGGCAGGGTGGGCGGCTACACCTTC	CATSRDGRVGGYTF
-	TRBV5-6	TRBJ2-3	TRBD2	TGTGCCAGCAGTCCGGGAGGGCCTAGCACAGATACGCAGTATTTT	CASSPGGPSTDTQYF
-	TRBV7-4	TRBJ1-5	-	TGTGCCAGCAGCCCGAGTAAGCCGGACAATAGCAATCAGCCCCAGCATTTT	CASSPSKPDNSNQPQHF
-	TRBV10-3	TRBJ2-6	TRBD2	TGTGCCATCAGTTTAGCGGGAGTGGCCGCTGGGGCCAACGTCCTGACTTTC	CAISLAGVAAGANVLTF
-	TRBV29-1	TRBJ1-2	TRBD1	TGCAGCGTTGACCGGGAGACAGGGAGGCGGGATGGCTACACCTTC	CSVDRETGRRDGYTF
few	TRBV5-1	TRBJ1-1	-	TGCGCCAGCAGCTTGGCTGGGTTTAACACTGAAGCTTTCTTT	CASSLAGFNTEAFF
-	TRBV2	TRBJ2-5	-	TGTGCCAGCCGCAGAACGGACATCCAAGAGACCCAGTACTTC	CASRRTDIQETQYF
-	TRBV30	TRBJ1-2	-	TGTGCCTGGACCGGGTCTCTCGGCTACACCTTC	CAWTGSLGYTF
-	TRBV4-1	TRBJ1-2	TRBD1	TGCGCCAGCAACAAACCAGGACAGGGCTATGGCTACACCTTC	CASNKPGQGYGYTF
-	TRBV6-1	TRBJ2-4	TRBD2	TGTGCCAGCAGTGGTGCGGGAGGGGAAGGAATTCAGTACTTC	CASSGAGGEGIQYF
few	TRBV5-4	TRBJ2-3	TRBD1	TGTGCCAGCAGCGGACCGGGACAGGGCCTGGATACGCAGTATTTT	CASSGPGQGLDTQYF
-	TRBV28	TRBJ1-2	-	TGTGCCAGCAGTCAAATGGACGGTGGCTACACCTTC	CASSQMDGGYTF
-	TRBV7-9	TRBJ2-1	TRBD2	TGTGCCAGCACCACCGCGGGGGGGACCACAGAGCAGTTCTTC	CASTTAGGTTEQFF
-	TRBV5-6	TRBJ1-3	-	TGTGCCAGCAGCCTCCGGACGGAAGGACGAAACACCATATATTTT	CASSLRTEGRNTIYF
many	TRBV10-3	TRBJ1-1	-	TGTGCCATCAGTGAGTTAAGGTATGAAGCTTTCTTT	CAISELRYEAFF
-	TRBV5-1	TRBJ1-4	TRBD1	TGCGCCAGCAGCTTAGAGCCACAGGGGTATAATCGGGGAGCAACTAATGAAAAACTGTTTTTT	CASSLEPQGYNRGATNEKLFF
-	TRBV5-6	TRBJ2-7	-	TGTGCCAGCAGCCGCCCCTTCGCCTACGAGCAGTACTTC	CASSRPFAYEQYF
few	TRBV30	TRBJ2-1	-	TGTGCCTGGCAATTCGGGGATTACAATGAGCAGTTCTTC	CAWQFGDYNEQFF
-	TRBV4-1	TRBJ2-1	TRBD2	TGCGCCAGCAGATGGACCGGGACTAGCGGTCACAATGAGCAGTTCTTC	CASRWTGTSGHNEQFF
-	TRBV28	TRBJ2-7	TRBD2	TGTGCCAGCAGTCCGGGACTAGCGGGAGCGGGGTGGCCGAACGAGCAGTACTTC	CASSPGLAGAGWPNEQYF
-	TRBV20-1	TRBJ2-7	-	TGCAGTGCCGGACTCTCCTACGAGCAGTACTTC	CSAGLSYEQYF
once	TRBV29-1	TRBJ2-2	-	TGCAGCGTCAACCCGGGAGTCCCCGGGGAGCTGTTTTTT	CSVNPGVPGELFF
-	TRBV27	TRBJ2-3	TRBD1	TGTGCCAGCAGTCCGGACAGGAGCACAGATACGCAGTATTTT	CASSPDRSTDTQYF